The 22 T cell receptor beta chains reported below all come from one sample, sequenced in a study of control samples from healthy donors and cancer patients. Produced via immunoSEQ multiplex PCR; TCRdb's table is partial and in-frame only. The table lists roughly 55,000 clones, around 96% of them singletons. The specimen was blood. The receptor source for this set is a young woman in good health.

V is TRBV6-2 or TRBV6-3 and J is TRBJ2-1; the match to TRBD2 covers 8 bases. Germline CDR1 and CDR2: MNHEY and SVGEGT. This CDR3 has 19 amino acids. Losses at the gene ends were 2 bases for V and 10 bases for J; bases not matched to a gene: 22. The CDR3, as DNA: TGTGCCAGCAGTTACACCGGGACTAGTGTGTCGCCCCAGTTAAAAGAGCAGTTCTTC. Amino acids: CASSYTGTSVSPQLKEQFF.

The V gene is TRBV5-8, the J gene TRBJ2-7, with D perhaps being TRBD1 or TRBD2 (5 bases each). V was clipped by 4 bases and J by 3 bases, with 20 bases between them. Germline CDR1 SGHTS, CDR2 YDEGEE. The CDR3 has 16 residues. The DNA of the CDR3 is TGTGCCAGCAGCCCAAAAAGATGGGGGATTCACTACGAGCAGTACTTC. Translated: CASSPKRWGIHYEQYF.

Here the CDR3 reads CASSLVGGGTEAFF. In DNA form, the CDR3 reads TGTGCCAGCAGCTTAGTAGGGGGCGGCACTGAAGCTTTCTTT. V is TRBV7-2 and J is TRBJ1-1; 7 bases map to TRBD1. This CDR3 is 14 amino acids long. Germline trimming cut 1 base from V and 4 bases from J; bases unmatched to any gene: 3. Germline CDR1 is SGHTA and CDR2 is FQGNSA.

Remarks on this clone: Mismatch with germline at one junction end may stem from a read error. The rearrangement links TRBV6-1 to TRBJ1-3; D is possibly TRBD1 (5 bases). The CDR3 loop spans 16 amino acids. Germline CDR1 is MNHNS and CDR2 is SASEGT. The CDR3 loop reads CASGDGGTYSGNTIYF. CDR3 coding DNA: TGTGCCAGCGGTGACGGGGGGACCTACTCTGGAAACACCATATATTTT.

The rearrangement uses TRBV28 and TRBJ2-7; perhaps TRBD2 as D (6 bases). Germline loops: CDR1 MDHEN, CDR2 SYDVKM. V was pared by 6 bases and J by 2 bases, with 20 bases between. This CDR3 comprises 16 residues. CDR3 sequence: CASSYTITGVTYEQYF. DNA of the CDR3: TGTGCCAGCAGCTATACTATCACGGGGGTCACCTACGAGCAGTACTTC.

This chain connects TRBV5-8 to TRBJ1-3; D call uncertain. The germline V and J ends were trimmed by 7 bases and 0 bases, with 11 bases remaining between them. The CDR3 is made up of 14 amino acids. CDR1 and CDR2 (germline): SGHTS, YDEGEE. In nucleotides, the CDR3 is TGTGCCAGCTGCGACGGGGACTCTGGAAACACCATATATTTT. It specifies CASCDGDSGNTIYF. Using reference TRBV5-8 and TRBJ1-3 for the parts outside the CDR3, the full variable domain is EAGVTQSPTHLIKTRGQQATLRCSPISGHTSVYWYQQALGLGLQFLLWYDEGEERNRGNFPPRFSGRQFPNYSSELNVNALELEDSALYLCASCDGDSGNTIYFGEGSWLTVV.

This clone was counted a single time. V and J are TRBV23-1 and TRBJ1-2; D is possibly TRBD1 (5 bases). TRBV23-1 qualifies as an ORF whose function is uncertain. V lost 8 bases and J lost 4, with 11 bases in between. The CDR3 length is 12 residues. The CDR3 DNA sequence: TGCGCCAGCGGACAACTTCCCTATGGCTACACCTTC. Its translation is CASGQLPYGYTF.

This CDR3 is CASSLSGKRNEQFF. CDR3 bases: TGTGCCAGCAGTTTATCGGGGAAGAGGAATGAGCAGTTCTTC. The rearrangement uses TRBV28 and TRBJ2-1; weak D call: TRBD2 (5 bases). Between the trimmed V and J ends, which lost 1 base and 7 bases, there was a span of 11 bases. This CDR3 comprises 14 residues. The germline V gene encodes CDR1 MDHEN and CDR2 SYDVKM.

The V gene is TRBV6-5, the J gene TRBJ1-3, with D unresolved. V lost 0 bases and J lost 0, with 6 bases in between. Looked up from germline, CDR1 is MNHEY and CDR2 is SVGAGI. This CDR3 region has 15 residues. This CDR3 reads CASSYSGSSGNTIYF. CDR3 in DNA: TGTGCCAGCAGTTACTCAGGTAGCTCTGGAAACACCATATATTTT.

The rearrangement uses TRBV7-9 and TRBJ1-1, with D maybe TRBD1 (6 bases). There are 14 residues in the CDR3. V lost 5 bases to trimming and J lost 4 bases, with 14 bases between them. In germline, CDR1 is SEHNR, CDR2 FQNEAQ (reference sequence). CDR3 bases: TGTGCCAGCAGCCTCGACCGGACAGTCACTGAAGCTTTCTTT. It is translated as CASSLDRTVTEAFF.

This CDR3 reads CASSKPTGALYGYTF. The CDR3 bases are TGTGCCAGCAGCAAACCGACAGGGGCCCTCTATGGCTACACCTTC. The chain recombines TRBV5-6 with TRBJ1-2; 8 nucleotides match TRBD1. This CDR3 is built from 15 residues. Germline V lookup: CDR1 SGHDT, CDR2 YYEEEE. Trimming at V came to 4 bases and at J to 4 bases, leaving 9 bases not matched to a gene.

This clone was detected once. V and J are TRBV29-1 and TRBJ2-1, with D tentatively TRBD1 or TRBD2 (5 bases each). From germline, CDR1 is SQVTM and CDR2 ANQGSEA. The CDR3 is 16 residues long. The V gene lost 1 base and the J gene lost 3 bases, with 16 bases spanning the gap. The CDR3 is CSVEGMGEFYYNEQFF. In DNA, the CDR3 is TGCAGCGTTGAAGGTATGGGGGAGTTCTACTACAATGAGCAGTTCTTC.

V and J are TRBV7-9 and TRBJ2-3; perhaps TRBD1 as D (5 bases). CDR1 SEHNR and CDR2 FQNEAQ come from the germline V gene (reference sequence). The CDR3 runs 13 residues. V lost 5 bases and J 2 bases, leaving 8 bases between the germline ends. The CDR3 region is CASSPTATDTQYF. The CDR3, as DNA: TGTGCCAGCAGCCCGACAGCCACAGATACGCAGTATTTT.

This sequence joins TRBV15 and TRBJ2-7; no firm D call. The CDR3 spans 15 residues. Per germline, CDR1 LNHNV and CDR2 YYDKDF (reference sequence). Trimming removed 1 base from V and 7 bases from J, with 17 bases in between. The CDR3 region is CATSRVGVGQLEQYF. The CDR3 nucleotides read TGTGCCACCAGCAGAGTGGGTGTCGGCCAACTAGAGCAGTACTTC.

The chain has TRBV10-2 and TRBJ2-3; TRBD2 agrees at 13 bases. The CDR3 totals 17 residues. The V gene's germline CDR1 is WSHSY and CDR2 SAAADI. The J segment lost 1 base and the V segment lost 5 bases, leaving 6 bases of the junction unmatched. The CDR3: CASSQGLAGERTDTQYF. The CDR3 DNA is TGCGCCAGCAGTCAAGGACTAGCGGGGGAGCGCACAGATACGCAGTATTTT.

The J gene is TRBJ2-6, the V gene TRBV30; no reliable D call. CDR3 length: 14 residues. Germline CDR1 reads GTSNPN; CDR2 reads SVGIG (reference sequence). Trimming took 3 bases from V and 0 from J, leaving 6 bases between them. CDR3 bases: TGTGCCTGGAGCCGGGTCTCTGGGGCCAACGTCCTGACTTTC. Protein product: CAWSRVSGANVLTF.

V gene TRBV7-2 combines with J gene TRBJ2-1; 8 bases align to TRBD2. Germline V CDR1 and CDR2: SGHTA, FQGNSA. The CDR3 spans 15 residues. Trimming took 6 bases from V and 7 from J; bases not matched to a gene: 11. Here the CDR3 DNA reads TGTGCCAGCAGTTTTAGCGGGACGGGGGGAAATGAGCAGTTCTTC. This encodes CASSFSGTGGNEQFF.

The rearrangement joins TRBV6-1 to TRBJ1-6; the match to TRBD1 covers 10 bases. The CDR3 runs 16 residues. The V gene end was trimmed by 2 bases and the J gene end by 10 bases; junction bases not matched to a gene: 8. Looked up from germline, CDR1 is MNHNS and CDR2 is SASEGT. CDR3: CASSEYGTGVMSPLHF. Here the CDR3 DNA reads TGTGCCAGCAGTGAATATGGGACAGGGGTGATGTCACCCCTCCACTTT.

This chain connects TRBV19 to TRBJ1-2; unclear D gene. V dropped 3 bases and J dropped 14 bases, with 19 bases sitting between them. The CDR3 consists of 13 residues. Germline CDR1 LNHDA, CDR2 SQIVND (reference sequence). The DNA of the CDR3 is TGTGCCAGTAGTATGGCCGCTGCGGGGTCGACTACCTTC. Translated: CASSMAAAGSTTF.

The chain joins TRBV6-5 to TRBJ1-1; D not certain. V was clipped by 6 bases and J by 7 bases, with 9 bases between them. Germline assignment: CDR1 MNHEY and CDR2 SVGAGI. The CDR3 spans 11 residues. CDR3 sequence (DNA): TGTGCCAGCAGAATGACGGGTGAAGCTTTCTTT. Its translation: CASRMTGEAFF.

The J gene is TRBJ2-3, the V gene TRBV6-2 or TRBV6-3; D not resolved. The CDR3 consists of 14 residues. The germline V and J ends were trimmed by 2 bases and 7 bases, with 13 bases remaining between them. The germline CDR1 and CDR2 sequences are MNHEY and SVGEGT. CDR3 region: CASSYEASVNTQYF. The CDR3 nucleotides are TGTGCCAGCAGTTACGAAGCTAGTGTGAATACGCAGTATTTT.

V usage is TRBV7-2 and J usage is TRBJ1-3; D not certain. The V and J ends lost 2 bases and 2 bases respectively, with 10 bases between them. Per the germline V gene, CDR1 is SGHTA and CDR2 is FQGNSA. The CDR3 extends over 15 amino acids. The CDR3, as DNA: TGTGCCAGCAGCTTATGGGGTGGGGCTGGAAACACCATATATTTT. Its translation is CASSLWGGAGNTIYF.